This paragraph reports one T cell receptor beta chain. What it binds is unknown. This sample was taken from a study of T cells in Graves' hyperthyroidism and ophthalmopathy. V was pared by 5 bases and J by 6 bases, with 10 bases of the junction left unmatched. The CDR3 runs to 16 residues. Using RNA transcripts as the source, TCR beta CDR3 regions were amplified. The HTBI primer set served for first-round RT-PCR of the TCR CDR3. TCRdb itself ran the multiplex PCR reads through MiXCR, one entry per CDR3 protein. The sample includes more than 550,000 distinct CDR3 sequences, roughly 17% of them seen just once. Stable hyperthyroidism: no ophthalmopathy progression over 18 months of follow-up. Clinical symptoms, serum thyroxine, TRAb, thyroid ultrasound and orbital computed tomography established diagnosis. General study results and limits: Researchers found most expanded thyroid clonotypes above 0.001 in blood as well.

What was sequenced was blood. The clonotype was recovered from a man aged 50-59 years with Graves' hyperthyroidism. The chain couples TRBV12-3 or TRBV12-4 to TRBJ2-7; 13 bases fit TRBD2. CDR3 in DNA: TGTGCCAGCAGTGATTACGGGACTAGCGGGATGATCGAGCAGTACTTC. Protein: CASSDYGTSGMIEQYF.